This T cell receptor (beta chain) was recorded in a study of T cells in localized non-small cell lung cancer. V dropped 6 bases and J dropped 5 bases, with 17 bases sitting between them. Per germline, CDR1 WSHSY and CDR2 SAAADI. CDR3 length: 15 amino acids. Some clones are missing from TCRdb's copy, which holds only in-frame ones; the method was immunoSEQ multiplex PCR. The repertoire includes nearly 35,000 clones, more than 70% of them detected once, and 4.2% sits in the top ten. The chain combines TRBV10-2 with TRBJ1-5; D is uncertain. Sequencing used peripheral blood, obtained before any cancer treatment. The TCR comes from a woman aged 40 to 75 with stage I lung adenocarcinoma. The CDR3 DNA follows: TGCGCCAGCAGGGTGCACGCGAGGTTCGATCAGCCCCAGCATTTT. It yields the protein CASRVHARFDQPQHF.